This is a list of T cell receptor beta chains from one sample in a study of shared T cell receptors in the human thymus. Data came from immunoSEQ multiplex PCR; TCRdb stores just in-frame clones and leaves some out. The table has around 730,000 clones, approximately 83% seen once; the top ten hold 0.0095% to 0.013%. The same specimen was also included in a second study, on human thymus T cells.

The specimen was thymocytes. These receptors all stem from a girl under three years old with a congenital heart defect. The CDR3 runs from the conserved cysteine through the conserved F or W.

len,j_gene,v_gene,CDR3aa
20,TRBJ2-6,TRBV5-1,CASSWTDRSPTSSGANVLTF
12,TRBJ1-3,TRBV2,CASSEDWETIYF
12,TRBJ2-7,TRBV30,CAYFRGTYEQYF
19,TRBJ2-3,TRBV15,CATSRDRALLFISTDTQYF
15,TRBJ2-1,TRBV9,CASSALAGGYNEQFF
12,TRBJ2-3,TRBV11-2,CASSFWADTQYF
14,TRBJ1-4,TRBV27,CASSPAGADEKLFF
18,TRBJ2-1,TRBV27,CASSLSILAGAGFNEQFF
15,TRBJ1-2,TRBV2,CASSESRAGNYGYTF
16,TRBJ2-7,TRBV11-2,CASSQGQGITSYEQYF
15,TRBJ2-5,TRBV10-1,CASSESRTSGGNQYF
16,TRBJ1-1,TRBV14,CASSQEEDRYGTEAFF
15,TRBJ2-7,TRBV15,CATSEAGGIIGEQYF
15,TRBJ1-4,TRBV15,CATSRNNATNEKLFF
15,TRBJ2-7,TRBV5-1,CASSSLPGQNYEQYF
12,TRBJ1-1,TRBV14,CASSHNRGSAFF
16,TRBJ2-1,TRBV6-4,CASSLSGGGAYNEQFF
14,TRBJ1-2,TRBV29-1,CSVEPQEGDYGYTF
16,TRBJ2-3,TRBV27,CASSLNRGASTDTQYF
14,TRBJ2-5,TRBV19,CASSIPDKTETQYF
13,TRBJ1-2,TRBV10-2,CASRVGGNYGYTF
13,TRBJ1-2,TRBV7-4,CASSLVRDYGYTF
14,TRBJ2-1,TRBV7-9,CAQTRGSRDNEQFF
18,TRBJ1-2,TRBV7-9,CASSLAPRVIRPFNGYTF
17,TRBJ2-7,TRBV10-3,CAISEPPAGTELYEQYF
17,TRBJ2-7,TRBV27,CASSLTLGLAGRYEQYF
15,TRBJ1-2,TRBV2,CASRKEAGRGFGYTF
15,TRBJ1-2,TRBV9,CASSAGAQANYGYTF
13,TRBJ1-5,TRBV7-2,CASSFREDQPQHF
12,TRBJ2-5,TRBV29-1,CSVPDRAETQYF
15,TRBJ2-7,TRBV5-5,CASTTQDRGSYEQYF
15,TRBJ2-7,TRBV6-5,CASSYSAVRAYEQYF
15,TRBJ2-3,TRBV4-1,CASSQGTVLTDTQYF
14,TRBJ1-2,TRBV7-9,CASSLTAGGYGYTF
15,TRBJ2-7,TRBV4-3,CASSQDVKSSYEQYF
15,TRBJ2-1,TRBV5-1,CASSLNSGGANEQFF
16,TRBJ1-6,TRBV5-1,CASSPGTGVGNSPLHF
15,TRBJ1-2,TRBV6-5,CASSYTEGQNYGYTF
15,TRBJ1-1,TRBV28,CASSFASRQGIEAFF
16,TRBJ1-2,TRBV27,CASSLRDRGGNYGYTF
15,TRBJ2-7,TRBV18,CASSPVGLEEYEQYF
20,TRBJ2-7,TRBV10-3,CAISESSNRGLNRAAYEQYF
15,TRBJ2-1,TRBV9,CASSVGGGVYNEQFF
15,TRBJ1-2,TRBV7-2,CASSLVRDKVYGYTF
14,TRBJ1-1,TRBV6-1,CASSELRDRPEAFF